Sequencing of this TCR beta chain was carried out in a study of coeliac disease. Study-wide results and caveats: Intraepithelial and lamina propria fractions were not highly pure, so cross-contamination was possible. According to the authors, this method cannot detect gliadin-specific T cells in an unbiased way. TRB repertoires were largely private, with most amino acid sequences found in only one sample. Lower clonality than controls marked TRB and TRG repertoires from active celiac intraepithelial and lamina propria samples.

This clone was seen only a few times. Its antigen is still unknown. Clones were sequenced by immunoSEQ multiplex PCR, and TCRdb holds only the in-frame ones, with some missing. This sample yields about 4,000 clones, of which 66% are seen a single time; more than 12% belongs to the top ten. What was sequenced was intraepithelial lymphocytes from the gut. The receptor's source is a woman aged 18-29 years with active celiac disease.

Here the CDR3 reads CASGLPGGLAGGQTKYNEQFF. The CDR3 coding sequence is TGTGCCAGCGGCCTGCCAGGGGGCTTAGCGGGGGGCCAAACTAAATACAATGAGCAGTTCTTC. The chain employs TRBV7-6 and TRBJ2-1, with 10 bases fitting TRBD2. Looked up from germline, CDR1 is SGHVS and CDR2 is FNYEAQ. This CDR3 is 21 amino acids long. J was trimmed by 4 bases and V by 8 bases; bases with no gene match: 26.